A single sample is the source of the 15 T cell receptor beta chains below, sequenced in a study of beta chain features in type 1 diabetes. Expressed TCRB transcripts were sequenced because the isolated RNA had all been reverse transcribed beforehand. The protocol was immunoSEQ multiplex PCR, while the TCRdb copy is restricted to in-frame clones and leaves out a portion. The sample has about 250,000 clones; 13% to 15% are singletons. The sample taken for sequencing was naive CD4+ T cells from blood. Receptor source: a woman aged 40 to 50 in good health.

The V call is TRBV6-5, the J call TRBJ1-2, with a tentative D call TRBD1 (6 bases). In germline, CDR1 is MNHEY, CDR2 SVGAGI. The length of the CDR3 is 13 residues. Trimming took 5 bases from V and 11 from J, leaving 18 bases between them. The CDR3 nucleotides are TGTGCCAGCAGTGCGGACAGTCTAGTGCTGTACACCTTC. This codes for CASSADSLVLYTF.

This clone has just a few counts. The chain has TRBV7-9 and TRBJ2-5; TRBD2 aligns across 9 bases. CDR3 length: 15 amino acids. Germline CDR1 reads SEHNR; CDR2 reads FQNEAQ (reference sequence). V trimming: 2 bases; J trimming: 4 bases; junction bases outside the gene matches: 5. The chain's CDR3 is CASSLSASGVETQYF. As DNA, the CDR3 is TGTGCCAGCAGCTTATCAGCTAGCGGGGTAGAGACCCAGTACTTC.

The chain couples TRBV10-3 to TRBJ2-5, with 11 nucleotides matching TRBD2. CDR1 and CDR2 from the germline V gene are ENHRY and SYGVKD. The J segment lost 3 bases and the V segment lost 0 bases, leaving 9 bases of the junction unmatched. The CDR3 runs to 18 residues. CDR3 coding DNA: TGTGCCATCAGTGAGTCTGGGTTGGGGACTAGCGGCAAAGAGACCCAGTACTTC. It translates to CAISESGLGTSGKETQYF.

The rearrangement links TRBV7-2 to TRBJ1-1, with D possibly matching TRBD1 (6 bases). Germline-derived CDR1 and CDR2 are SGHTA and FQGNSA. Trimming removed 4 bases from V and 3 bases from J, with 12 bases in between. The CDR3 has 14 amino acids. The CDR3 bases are TGTGCCAGCAGCTCAAGACCAGGGGACACTGAAGCTTTCTTT. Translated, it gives CASSSRPGDTEAFF.

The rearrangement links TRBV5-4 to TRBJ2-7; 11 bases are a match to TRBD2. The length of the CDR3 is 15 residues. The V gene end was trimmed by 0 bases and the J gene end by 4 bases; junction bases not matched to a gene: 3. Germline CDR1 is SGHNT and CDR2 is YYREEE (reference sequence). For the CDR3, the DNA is TGTGCCAGCAGCTTGGCGCTAGCGGGGGGATACGAGCAGTACTTC. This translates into CASSLALAGGYEQYF.

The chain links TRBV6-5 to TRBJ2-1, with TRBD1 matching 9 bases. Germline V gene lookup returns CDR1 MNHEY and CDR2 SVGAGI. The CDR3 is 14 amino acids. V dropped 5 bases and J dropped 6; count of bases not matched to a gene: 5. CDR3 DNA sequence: TGTGCCAGCAGTCTGCGGACAGGGGCCAATGAGCAGTTCTTC. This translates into CASSLRTGANEQFF.

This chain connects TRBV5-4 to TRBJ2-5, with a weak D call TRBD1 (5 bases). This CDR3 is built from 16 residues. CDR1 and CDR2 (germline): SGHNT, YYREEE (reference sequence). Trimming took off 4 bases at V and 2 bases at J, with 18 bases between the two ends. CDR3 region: CASSPLPVGQQETQYF. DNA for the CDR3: TGTGCCAGCAGCCCACTTCCAGTGGGGCAGCAAGAGACCCAGTACTTC.

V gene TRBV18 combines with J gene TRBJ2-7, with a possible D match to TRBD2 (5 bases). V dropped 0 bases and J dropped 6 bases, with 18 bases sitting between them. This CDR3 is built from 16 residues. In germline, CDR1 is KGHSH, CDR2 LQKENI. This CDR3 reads CASSPPMQAGSGEQYF. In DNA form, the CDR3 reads TGTGCCAGCTCACCACCGATGCAGGCCGGAAGCGGCGAGCAGTACTTC.

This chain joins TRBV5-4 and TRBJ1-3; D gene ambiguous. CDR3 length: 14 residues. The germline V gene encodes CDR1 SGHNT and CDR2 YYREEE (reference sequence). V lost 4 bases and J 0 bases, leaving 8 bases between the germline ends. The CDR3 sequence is CASSRGSSGNTIYF. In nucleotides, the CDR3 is TGTGCCAGCAGCCGTGGGAGCTCTGGAAACACCATATATTTT.

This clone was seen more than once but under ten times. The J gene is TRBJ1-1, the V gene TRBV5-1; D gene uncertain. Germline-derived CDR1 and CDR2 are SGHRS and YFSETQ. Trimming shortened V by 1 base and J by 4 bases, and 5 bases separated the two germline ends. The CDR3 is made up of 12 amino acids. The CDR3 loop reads CASSLPGTEAFF. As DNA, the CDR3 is TGCGCCAGCAGCTTGCCCGGCACTGAAGCTTTCTTT.

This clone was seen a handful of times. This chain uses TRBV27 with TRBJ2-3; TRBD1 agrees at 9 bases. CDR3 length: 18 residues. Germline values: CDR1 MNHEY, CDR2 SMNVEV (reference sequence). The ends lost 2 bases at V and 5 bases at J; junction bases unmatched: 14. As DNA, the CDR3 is TGTGCCAGCAGTTTACAAGGGACAGGGAATCGATGGAGAGATACGCAGTATTTT. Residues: CASSLQGTGNRWRDTQYF.

The CDR3 DNA sequence: TGCAGCGTTGTGACAGGGGCCTACAATGAGCAGTTCTTC. Residues: CSVVTGAYNEQFF. This chain joins TRBV29-1 and TRBJ2-1; 8 bases line up with TRBD1. V was pared by 4 bases and J by 2 bases, with 1 base of the junction left unmatched. CDR1 is SQVTM, CDR2 ANQGSEA, per germline. The CDR3 extends over 13 amino acids.

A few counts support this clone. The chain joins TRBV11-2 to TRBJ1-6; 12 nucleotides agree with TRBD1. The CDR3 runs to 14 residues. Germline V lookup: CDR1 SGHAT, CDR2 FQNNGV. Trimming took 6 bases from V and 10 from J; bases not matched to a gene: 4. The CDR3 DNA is TGTGCCAGCAGTTGGGACAGGGGGCTCTCACCCCTCCACTTT. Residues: CASSWDRGLSPLHF.

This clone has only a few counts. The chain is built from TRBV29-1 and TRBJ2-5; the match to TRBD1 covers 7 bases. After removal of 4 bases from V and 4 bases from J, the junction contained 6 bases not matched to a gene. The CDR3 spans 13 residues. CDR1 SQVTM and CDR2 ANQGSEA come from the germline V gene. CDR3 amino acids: CSVAQGFTETQYF. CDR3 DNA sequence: TGCAGCGTTGCACAGGGGTTTACAGAGACCCAGTACTTC.

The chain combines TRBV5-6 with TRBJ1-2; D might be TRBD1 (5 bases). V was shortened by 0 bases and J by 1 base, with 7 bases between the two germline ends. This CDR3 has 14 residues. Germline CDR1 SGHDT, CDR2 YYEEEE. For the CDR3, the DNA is TGTGCCAGCAGCTTGGCCGGACATAACTATGGCTACACCTTC. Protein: CASSLAGHNYGYTF.